The present T cell receptor beta chain was sequenced within a study of radiation and T cells in renal cell carcinoma. The CDR3 totals 16 residues. Trimming took 4 bases from V and 5 from J, leaving 21 bases between them. CDR1 SGDLS and CDR2 YYNGEE come from the germline V gene. In its sample, this clone was seen once. Its antigen is not known. Here immunoSEQ multiplex PCR was the method, and the copy in TCRdb shows in-frame clones only, minus some. The sample holds about 150,000 clones, about 88% seen once. Time point noted: baseline pretreatment blood. As for treatment: 15 Gy SBRT to primary tumor, nephrectomy 4 weeks later. Study conclusions and caveats: Without pretreatment biopsies, baseline tumor clonotype presence was undetermined.

V usage is TRBV9 and J usage is TRBJ2-5; D tentatively fits TRBD1 or TRBD2 (5 bases each). Specimen: blood, collected from a patient whose treatment included radiotherapy and nephrectomy. This clonotype was obtained from a woman in her seventies with renal cell carcinoma. CDR3 bases: TGTGCCAGCAGCCCATTTCAAAAGGGACCCTGGGAGACCCAGTACTTC. Translation gives CASSPFQKGPWETQYF. Full variable domain (rest looked up from reference TRBV9 and TRBJ2-5): DSGVTQTPKHLITATGQRVTLRCSPRSGDLSVYWYQQSLDQGLQFLIQYYNGEERAKGNILERFSAQQFPDLHSELNLSSLELGDSALYFCASSPFQKGPWETQYFGPGTRLLVL.